This entry describes one T cell receptor (beta chain). Its antigen remains unknown. The CDR3 consists of 14 residues. The V gene's germline CDR1 is MNHEY and CDR2 SVGAGI. Trimming removed 4 bases at V and 4 bases at J, with 13 bases between. The data are from a study of T cell repertoires in cytomegalovirus infection. Study context: Public signatures in TCR beta pointed to CMV infection and matching HLA type.

MiXCR, run by TCRdb on the reads, gives a single entry per CDR3 protein. This table holds over 250,000 distinct CDR3 sequences, roughly 24% found once. Whole-study results and caveats: Frequencies of public TCR beta families were cumulated, and this identified carriers of CMV plus the relevant HLA. CMV-specific HLA-C-restricted TCR beta clonotypes dominated the ex vivo response.

Sequenced sample: PBMCs. This TCR was sampled from a human donor in good health (CMV status not recorded). Some clones in this sample may be carry-over from other donors' samples. The genes are TRBV6-5 and TRBJ1-1; D remains ambiguous. The CDR3 DNA follows: TGTGCCAGCAGTTGGGCGGAACGGCGCACTGAAGCTTTCTTT. Translation gives CASSWAERRTEAFF.